This paragraph covers one TCR beta chain sequence. What it binds is not known. The germline V gene encodes CDR1 SGHRS and CDR2 YFSETQ. V shed 0 bases, J shed 2 bases, and the junction held 8 bases outside the gene matches. The CDR3 length is 16 residues. This table comes from immunoSEQ multiplex PCR, and its TCRdb copy is limited to in-frame clones, with some not included. This sample carries some 150,000 clones, over 90% of them seen once, and the ten largest clones take around 1.9%. This specimen belongs to a study of cytomegalovirus exposure and HLA in healthy donors. Study-level information: Both the approximately 120 validation repertoires and the 666 first-cohort repertoires used the same platform, as reported by a later analysis. Study-wide results and limits: The study recorded fewer than 200 TCR beta chains that were cytomegalovirus-associated.

The origin of this receptor is a man between 18 and 29 years old in good health and CMV-seropositive. V and J are TRBV5-1 and TRBJ2-7, with 7 bases lining up with TRBD1. Sequencing was performed on PBMCs. CDR3 nucleotide sequence: TGCGCCAGCAGCTTGGGAGATAACAGGGGAGCCTACGAGCAGTACTTC. Protein product: CASSLGDNRGAYEQYF.